This T cell receptor beta chain was captured by sequencing in a study of T cells in Graves' hyperthyroidism and ophthalmopathy. Amplification yielded TCR beta CDR3 regions, with RNA transcripts as the source. The HTBI set primed first-round TCR CDR3 RT-PCR. TCRdb reanalysed the multiplex PCR reads using MiXCR and keeps one entry per CDR3 protein. The sample has roughly 700,000 distinct CDR3 sequences, roughly 15% seen once. This clonotype showed up just a few times. The CDR3 covers 16 residues. Deletions cut 3 bases from V and 6 bases from J, with 20 bases between. Germline CDR1 is SGHKS and CDR2 is YYEKEE (reference sequence).

This rearrangement joins TRBV5-5 to TRBJ2-3, with a weak D call TRBD1 (5 bases). The sequence was collected from a young woman with Graves' hyperthyroidism. What was sequenced was blood. The CDR3 sequence is CASSSTTASRVDTQYF. The CDR3 DNA is TGTGCCAGCAGCTCCACGACAGCGAGTCGTGTGGATACGCAGTATTTT.